These T cell receptor beta chains were read from a single sample in a study of shared clonotypes between healthy human individuals. Sequencing was performed with immunoSEQ multiplex PCR; in TCRdb, only in-frame clones are kept and a portion is missing. Of about 2.1 million clones listed, about 93% are singletons. Sequencing input: naive CD8+ T cells from PBMCs. The source of these receptors is a man aged 18 to 30 in good health. Some clones in this sample may be carry-over from other donors' samples. The CDR3 runs from the conserved cysteine through the conserved F or W. The order of the fields is J gene, D gene, clone size, V gene, CDR3 DNA, CDR3 protein. A D gene is named only where the DNA matches it firmly. Clone size is given for some rows only: seen once, a few or many times, or a class if the clone is expanded.

TRBJ2-7 | NA | NA | TRBV4-1 | TGCGCCAGCAGCCAAGAGGGCCGTCCACACGAGCAGTACTTC | CASSQEGRPHEQYF
TRBJ2-1 | TRBD1 | NA | TRBV6-5 | TGTGCCAGCAGTTTTGGGACAGAATACAATGAGCAGTTCTTC | CASSFGTEYNEQFF
TRBJ2-3 | NA | NA | TRBV4-1 | TGCGCCAGCAGCCAAAGTCCCGATCAGAGGGAGCGCGCAGATACGCAGTATTTT | CASSQSPDQRERADTQYF
TRBJ2-1 | TRBD2 | NA | TRBV7-9 | TGTGCCAGCAGCTTACCACTACTAGCGGGAGGGGGGGAGCAGTTCTTC | CASSLPLLAGGGEQFF
TRBJ2-2 | TRBD2 | NA | TRBV29-1 | TGCAGCGTTGAACGGGCGGGAGTGAACACCGGGGAGCTGTTTTTT | CSVERAGVNTGELFF
TRBJ1-1 | NA | NA | TRBV6-1 | TGTGCCAGCAGTGAACTCCCTTCTTGGGGCATAGTTAGCACTGAAGCTTTCTTT | CASSELPSWGIVSTEAFF
TRBJ2-1 | NA | NA | TRBV15 | TGTGCCACCAGCAGAGGGACGGTCAATGAGCAGTTCTTC | CATSRGTVNEQFF
TRBJ2-7 | TRBD2 | NA | TRBV11-2 | TGTGCCAGCAGCCGTATAGCGGTCCGGGAGGCCCTCTCCGAGCAGTACTTC | CASSRIAVREALSEQYF
TRBJ2-7 | NA | NA | TRBV7-9 | TGTGCCAGCAGCTCCGAGAGGAGGGTCTACGAGCAGTACTTC | CASSSERRVYEQYF
TRBJ2-7 | NA | NA | TRBV7-9 | TGTGCCAGCAGCTTAGCGCACCGGCAGTACGAGCAGTACTTC | CASSLAHRQYEQYF
TRBJ2-7 | NA | NA | TRBV27 | TGTGCCAGCAGTTATGGGGGGCTCTACGAGCAGTACTTC | CASSYGGLYEQYF
TRBJ2-1 | NA | NA | TRBV9 | TGTGCCAGCAGCCCGGATTACAATGAGCAGTTCTTC | CASSPDYNEQFF
TRBJ2-7 | NA | NA | TRBV7-8 | TGTGCCAGCAGCCAGGGGGGCAGGGCCTACGAGCAGTACTTC | CASSQGGRAYEQYF
TRBJ1-2 | TRBD1 | few | TRBV19 | TGTGCCAGACTAGGTCGACAGGGAGGAAAGGGCTACACCTTC | CARLGRQGGKGYTF
TRBJ1-2 | NA | NA | TRBV28 | TGTGCCAGCAGTTTAGCGGGCGAAGGCTACACCTTC | CASSLAGEGYTF
TRBJ2-7 | NA | NA | TRBV28 | TGTGCCAGCAGTTCTACGAGTGGCGGGACCTACGAGCAGTACTTC | CASSSTSGGTYEQYF
TRBJ2-3 | NA | once | TRBV9 | TGTGCCAGCAGCGGCTTCTCTAGCACAGATACGCAGTATTTT | CASSGFSSTDTQYF
TRBJ2-7 | NA | NA | TRBV15 | TGTGCCACCAGCAAAGTCTCGGGGAGTGCCTCCTACGAGCAGTACTTC | CATSKVSGSASYEQYF
TRBJ2-1 | NA | NA | TRBV6-6 | TGTGCCAGCAGTTACCGTAGCGGTTCCTACAATGAGCAGTTCTTC | CASSYRSGSYNEQFF
TRBJ2-6 | NA | NA | TRBV28 | TGTGCCAGCAGCCAAACCAACCTCCATTACTCTGGGGCCAACGTCCTGACTTTC | CASSQTNLHYSGANVLTF
TRBJ1-4 | TRBD1 | NA | TRBV5-6 | TGTGCCAGCAGCTTGGCCCAGGGGGCAGCTGAAAAACTGTTTTTT | CASSLAQGAAEKLFF
TRBJ2-5 | NA | NA | TRBV15 | TGTGCCACCAGCAGAGACGGAAAAGAGACCCAGTACTTC | CATSRDGKETQYF
TRBJ2-7 | TRBD2 | NA | TRBV28 | TGTGCCAGCAGTTTACTAGCGGGAGTAGCCGAGCAGTACTTC | CASSLLAGVAEQYF
TRBJ2-7 | NA | NA | TRBV19 | TGTGCCAGTAGTGACGCTGAAAGCGACGAGCAGTACTTC | CASSDAESDEQYF
TRBJ1-2 | TRBD1 | NA | TRBV18 | TGTGCCAGCTCAGGACCGGGACAGGACTATGGCTACACCTTC | CASSGPGQDYGYTF
TRBJ2-1 | NA | once | TRBV6-6 | TGTGCCAGCGGCGGACTGAACAATGAGCAGTTCTTC | CASGGLNNEQFF
TRBJ2-7 | NA | NA | TRBV9 | TGTGCCAGCAGCGTAGGAAGTAGACACGAGCAGTACTTC | CASSVGSRHEQYF
TRBJ1-1 | NA | NA | TRBV6-5 | TGTGCCAGCAGTTACGCTGAGGGAACTGAAGCTTTCTTT | CASSYAEGTEAFF
TRBJ1-5 | NA | few | TRBV29-1 | TGCAGCGTTGTGCAGGGGTGGGATCAGCCCCAGCATTTT | CSVVQGWDQPQHF
TRBJ2-1 | TRBD2 | NA | TRBV11-3 | TGTGCCAGCAGCTCCGCGGGAGCGAGAAATGAGCAGTTCTTC | CASSSAGARNEQFF
TRBJ2-7 | TRBD2 | NA | TRBV7-9 | TGTGCCAGCAGCCTAGTGACTAGCCGCCACGAGCAGTACTTC | CASSLVTSRHEQYF
TRBJ1-4 | NA | few | TRBV9 | TGTGCCAGCAGCGACCCACAAGAAAAACTGTTTTTT | CASSDPQEKLFF
TRBJ2-1 | NA | few | TRBV5-4 | TGTGCCAGCAGCTTGGGGGACAATGAGCAGTTCTTC | CASSLGDNEQFF
TRBJ2-7 | NA | NA | TRBV7-9 | TGTGCCAGCAGCTTAGGTCTTTCGGTTTACGAGCAGTACTTC | CASSLGLSVYEQYF
TRBJ1-1 | TRBD1 | NA | TRBV2 | TGTGCCAGCAGTGCGTGGGCTGGCAGGGGGATATCGCCTCCTGAAGCTTTCTTT | CASSAWAGRGISPPEAFF
TRBJ1-3 | NA | NA | TRBV7-9 | TGTGCCAGCAGCTTAGCGAGAGGCAGTTCAGGAAACACCATATATTTT | CASSLARGSSGNTIYF
TRBJ2-3 | TRBD1 | NA | TRBV27 | TGTGCCAGCAGTTTGTCCCCCGGGACAGGGGTTAATACGCAGTATTTT | CASSLSPGTGVNTQYF
TRBJ1-4 | TRBD1 | NA | TRBV9 | TGTGCCAGCAGCGAGGGGGACAGCTACGAAAAACTGTTTTTT | CASSEGDSYEKLFF
TRBJ1-2 | TRBD1 | NA | TRBV27 | TGTGCCAGCAGTACCCGACAGGGGGCCAGCTATGGCTACACCTTC | CASSTRQGASYGYTF
TRBJ2-7 | NA | NA | TRBV27 | TGTGCCAGCAGTAGAGTTTTAGCGGAGGGCTCCTACGAGCAGTACTTC | CASSRVLAEGSYEQYF
TRBJ2-1 | NA | NA | TRBV7-9 | TGTGCCAGCAGCTTAGCTAGCGCCAGCTCCTACAATGAGCAGTTCTTC | CASSLASASSYNEQFF
TRBJ2-5 | NA | NA | TRBV7-9 | TGTGCCAGCAGCCGCGAAAGGGAGACCCAGTACTTC | CASSRERETQYF
TRBJ2-5 | TRBD1 | NA | TRBV28 | TGTGCCAGCAGTTCCTATGCAGGGGGCTTAATGGAGACCCAGTACTTC | CASSSYAGGLMETQYF
TRBJ1-5 | NA | few | TRBV4-2 | TGTGCCAGCAGCCAAGACGGGCAACCGGGCAATCAGCCCCAGCATTTT | CASSQDGQPGNQPQHF
TRBJ2-1 | NA | once | TRBV4-3 | TGCGCCAGCAGCCCCGCTATTGGATTGGATGAGCAGTTCTTC | CASSPAIGLDEQFF
TRBJ2-2 | TRBD1 | NA | TRBV30 | TGTGCCTTCAAACAGGGGTATGGCGGGGAGCTGTTTTTT | CAFKQGYGGELFF
TRBJ2-7 | TRBD1 | NA | TRBV5-4 | TGTGCCAGCAGCAGGGGGCTTGGGGAGCAGTACTTC | CASSRGLGEQYF
TRBJ2-6 | NA | NA | TRBV2 | TGTGCCAGCAGTGAAGCGCCGATGGTCTCGGGGGCCAACGTCCTGACTTTC | CASSEAPMVSGANVLTF
TRBJ2-1 | TRBD2 | NA | TRBV7-6 | TGTGCCAGCAGCTTAGCGCTAGTTAGGACTAGCGGCTACAATGAGCAGTTCTTC | CASSLALVRTSGYNEQFF
TRBJ2-7 | TRBD2 | NA | TRBV7-8 | TGTGCCAGCAGCTTAGACGGAGGGCTAGCGGGAGGGCCTCTTTCCGAGCAGTACTTC | CASSLDGGLAGGPLSEQYF
TRBJ2-7 | NA | NA | TRBV27 | TGTGCCAGCGGACTGGGACCGAGAGGGGTCTACGAGCAGTACTTC | CASGLGPRGVYEQYF
TRBJ1-5 | NA | NA | TRBV11-2 | TGTGCCAGCAGCTTAGCCGGGGGCAGGAATCAGCCCCAGCATTTT | CASSLAGGRNQPQHF
TRBJ1-3 | TRBD1 | NA | TRBV7-9 | TGTGCCAGCAGCTTCACAGGGGGCTCTGGAAACACCATATATTTT | CASSFTGGSGNTIYF
TRBJ2-1 | TRBD1 | NA | TRBV7-3 | TGTGCCAGCAGCTTGACGAGGGGTCGGGACAGGGGATACAATGAGCAGTTCTTC | CASSLTRGRDRGYNEQFF
TRBJ2-2 | TRBD1 | NA | TRBV19 | TGTGCCAGTAGTACATGGGACAGGGGATACACCGGGGAGCTGTTTTTT | CASSTWDRGYTGELFF